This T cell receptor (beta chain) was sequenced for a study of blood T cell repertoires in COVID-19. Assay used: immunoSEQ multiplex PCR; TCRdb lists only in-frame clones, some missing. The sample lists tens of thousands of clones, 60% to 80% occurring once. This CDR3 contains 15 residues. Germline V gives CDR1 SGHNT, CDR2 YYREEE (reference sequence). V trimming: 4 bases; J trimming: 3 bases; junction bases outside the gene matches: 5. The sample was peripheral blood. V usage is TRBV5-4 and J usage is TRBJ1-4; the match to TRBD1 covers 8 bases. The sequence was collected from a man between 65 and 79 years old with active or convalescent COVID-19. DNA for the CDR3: TGTGCCAGCAGCCCGGCGGGACAGGCTAATGAAAAACTGTTTTTT. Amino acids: CASSPAGQANEKLFF.